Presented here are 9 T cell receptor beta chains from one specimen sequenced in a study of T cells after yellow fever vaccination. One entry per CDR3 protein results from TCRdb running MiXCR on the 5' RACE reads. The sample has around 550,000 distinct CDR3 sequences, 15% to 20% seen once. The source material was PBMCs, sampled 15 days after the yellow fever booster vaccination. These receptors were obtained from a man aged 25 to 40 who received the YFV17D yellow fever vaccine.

The CDR3 nucleotides read TGTGCCAGCAGTCCCCAGGGAAACGAGCAGTACTTC. Protein sequence: CASSPQGNEQYF. The J gene is TRBJ2-7, the V gene TRBV6-1, with a weak D call TRBD1 (5 bases). CDR3 length: 12 residues. The germline gives CDR1 MNHNS, CDR2 SASEGT. Trimming stripped 5 bases from V and 5 bases from J, with 10 bases between.

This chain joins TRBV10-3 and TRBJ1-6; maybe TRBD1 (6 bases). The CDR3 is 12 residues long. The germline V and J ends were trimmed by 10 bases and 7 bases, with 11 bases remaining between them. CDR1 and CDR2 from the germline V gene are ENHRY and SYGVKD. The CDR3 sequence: CATSGGNSPLHF. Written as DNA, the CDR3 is TGTGCCACTTCGGGGGGCAATTCACCCCTCCACTTT.

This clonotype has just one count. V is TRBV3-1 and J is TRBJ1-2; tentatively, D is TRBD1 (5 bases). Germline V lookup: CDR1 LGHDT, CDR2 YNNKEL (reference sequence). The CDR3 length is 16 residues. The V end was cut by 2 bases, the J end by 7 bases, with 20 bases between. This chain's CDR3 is CASSQTGERDVRGYTF. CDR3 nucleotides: TGTGCCAGCAGCCAAACCGGGGAGAGGGACGTCCGTGGCTACACCTTC. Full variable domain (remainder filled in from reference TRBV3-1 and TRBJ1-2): DTAVSQTPKYLVTQMGNDKSIKCEQNLGHDTMYWYKQDSKKFLKIMFSYNNKELIINETVPNRFSPKSPDKAHLNLHINSLELGDSAVYFCASSQTGERDVRGYTFGSGTRLTVV.

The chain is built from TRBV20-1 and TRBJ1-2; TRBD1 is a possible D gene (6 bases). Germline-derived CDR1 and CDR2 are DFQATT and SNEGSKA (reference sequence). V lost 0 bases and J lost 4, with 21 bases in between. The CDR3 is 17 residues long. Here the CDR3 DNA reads TGCAGTGCTAGAGATAGGGGAAAGGGGGGAAGTCCCTATGGCTACACCTTC. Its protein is CSARDRGKGGSPYGYTF.

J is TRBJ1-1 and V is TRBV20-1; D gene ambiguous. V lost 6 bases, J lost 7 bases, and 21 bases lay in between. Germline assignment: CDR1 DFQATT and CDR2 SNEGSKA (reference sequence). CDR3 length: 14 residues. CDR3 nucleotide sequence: TGCAGTGCGGGGTCCGCCCGGGCCGCGGGTGAAGCTTTCTTT. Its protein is CSAGSARAAGEAFF.

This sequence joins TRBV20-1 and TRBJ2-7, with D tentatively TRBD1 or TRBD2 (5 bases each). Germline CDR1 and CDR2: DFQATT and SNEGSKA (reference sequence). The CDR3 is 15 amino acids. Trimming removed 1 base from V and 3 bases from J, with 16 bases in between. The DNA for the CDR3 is TGCAGTGCTAGAGGGATGGGACCTTTAGGCTACGAGCAGTACTTC. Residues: CSARGMGPLGYEQYF.

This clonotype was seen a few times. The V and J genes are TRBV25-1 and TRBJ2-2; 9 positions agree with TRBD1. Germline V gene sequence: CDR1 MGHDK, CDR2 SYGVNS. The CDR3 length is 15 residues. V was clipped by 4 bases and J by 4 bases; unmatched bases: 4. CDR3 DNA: TGTGCCAGCAGTGGGGGACAGGGCCCCACCGGGGAGCTGTTTTTT. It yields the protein CASSGGQGPTGELFF.

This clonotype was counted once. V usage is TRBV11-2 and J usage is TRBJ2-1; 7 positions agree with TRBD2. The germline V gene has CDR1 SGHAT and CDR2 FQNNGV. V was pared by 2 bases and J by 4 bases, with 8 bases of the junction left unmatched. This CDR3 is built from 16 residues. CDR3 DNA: TGTGCCAGCAGCTTAAAGTTGCGGGAGAGGTACAATGAGCAGTTCTTC. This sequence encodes CASSLKLRERYNEQFF.

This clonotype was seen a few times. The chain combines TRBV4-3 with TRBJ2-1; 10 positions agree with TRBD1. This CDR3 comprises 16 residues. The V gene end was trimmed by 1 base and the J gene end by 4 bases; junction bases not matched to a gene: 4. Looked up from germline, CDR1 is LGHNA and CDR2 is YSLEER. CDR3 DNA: TGCGCCAGCAGCCAAGGACCGGGACAGGGGTACAATGAGCAGTTCTTC. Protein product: CASSQGPGQGYNEQFF.